These T cell receptor beta chains were read from a single sample in a study of identical twins. TCRdb independently ran MiXCR on the 5' RACE reads; one entry per CDR3 protein. The data hold about 340,000 distinct CDR3 sequences, with more than 9% observed a single time. The data were also submitted as part of a second study, on yellow fever vaccine responses in identical twins.

Sequenced: CD8+ T cells sorted from blood. The receptors were gathered from a woman aged 18-29 years in good health. CDR3s include the opening cysteine and the closing phenylalanine or tryptophan. D genes are given only for firm matches. Rows may omit the clone size; those that give it use once, few, many or a size class.

clone_size	d_call	v_call	j_call	cdr3_nt	cdr3_aa
many	.	TRBV27	TRBJ2-1	TGTGCCAGCAGTTTGTGGCGGAATTACAATGAGCAGTTCTTC	CASSLWRNYNEQFF
.	.	TRBV6-1	TRBJ1-3	TGTGCCAGCAGCCCTTACACCAGCAGCTCTGGAAACACCATATATTTT	CASSPYTSSSGNTIYF
few	.	TRBV4-1	TRBJ2-1	TGCGCCAGCAGCCAAGACGTAGCGGTATACAATGAGCAGTTCTTC	CASSQDVAVYNEQFF
many	TRBD1	TRBV6-1	TRBJ1-1	TGTGCCAGCGGTCAGACAGGGGCTTCCACTGAAGCTTTCTTT	CASGQTGASTEAFF
.	.	TRBV7-9	TRBJ2-3	TGTGCCAGCACCCCCCAGCAGGGCACAGATACGCAGTATTTT	CASTPQQGTDTQYF
many	.	TRBV12-3/TRBV12-4	TRBJ2-5	TGTGCCAGCAGTTCGAGGGGGGACCGACAAGAGACCCAGTACTTC	CASSSRGDRQETQYF
few	.	TRBV20-1	TRBJ1-1	TGCAGTGCGGCAAGCAGGGAGGTAGACACTGAAGCTTTCTTT	CSAASREVDTEAFF
many	.	TRBV12-3/TRBV12-4	TRBJ2-7	TGTGCCAGCAGTCCCCGCGCCTACGAGCAGTACTTC	CASSPRAYEQYF
few	TRBD1	TRBV11-2	TRBJ1-2	TGTGCCAGCAGCCCCTGGGACAGGGAATTAAACTATGGCTACACCTTC	CASSPWDRELNYGYTF
.	.	TRBV7-9	TRBJ2-7	TGTGCCAGCAGCCCTATTAGCACTAGGGCCTACGAGCAGTACTTC	CASSPISTRAYEQYF
.	TRBD2	TRBV5-5	TRBJ2-7	TGTGCCAGCAGCCAGACTAGCGGGAGTTGGGAGCAGTACTTC	CASSQTSGSWEQYF
.	TRBD2	TRBV5-5	TRBJ2-5	TGTGCCAGCAGCTCTCTAGCGGGGGTGGGAGAGACCCAGTACTTC	CASSSLAGVGETQYF
.	.	TRBV12-3/TRBV12-4	TRBJ1-5	TGTGCCAGCAGTGCTGACAATCAGCCCCAGCATTTT	CASSADNQPQHF
.	TRBD2	TRBV6-5	TRBJ2-2	TGTGCCAGCCAGGGAGGGTCCATGGAGCTGTTTTTT	CASQGGSMELFF
few	.	TRBV11-2	TRBJ1-2	TGTGCCAGCAGCTTAGAGACAGGCCCTAACTATGGCTACACCTTC	CASSLETGPNYGYTF
.	TRBD1	TRBV20-1	TRBJ2-1	TGCAGTGCACAACGCCGGGACAGGGGGCCCTACAATGAGCAGTTCTTC	CSAQRRDRGPYNEQFF
.	TRBD1	TRBV29-1	TRBJ2-7	TGCAGCGTTGAGAAGGGACAGTCTCTTGGCGAGCAGTACTTC	CSVEKGQSLGEQYF
many	.	TRBV27	TRBJ1-1	TGTGCCAGCAGTTTGGGCGGAATCACTGAAGCTTTCTTT	CASSLGGITEAFF
.	.	TRBV7-9	TRBJ2-6	TGTGCCAGCAGCTTAGGGACACCTGGGGCCAACGTCCTGACTTTC	CASSLGTPGANVLTF
.	.	TRBV5-6	TRBJ1-2	TGTGCCAGCAGCTTCGGACAGATCTATGGCTACACCTTC	CASSFGQIYGYTF
many	TRBD1	TRBV4-1	TRBJ2-5	TGCGCCAGCAGCCAAATGTCCGGGACAGAAGAGACCCAGTACTTC	CASSQMSGTEETQYF
few	TRBD2	TRBV12-3/TRBV12-4	TRBJ2-1	TGTGCCAGCAGTACAATAGCGGGAGGGCCTTGGAATGAGCAGTTCTTC	CASSTIAGGPWNEQFF
few	.	TRBV3-1	TRBJ2-5	TGTGCCAGCAGCCAAGAGGAAGGCTTCCAAGAGACCCAGTACTTC	CASSQEEGFQETQYF
few	.	TRBV9	TRBJ2-7	TGTGCCAGCGCGCGGGACAGCATCCACGAGCAGTACTTC	CASARDSIHEQYF
.	.	TRBV7-9	TRBJ2-5	TGTGCCAGCAGCCACGGGCTACCCCAAGAGACCCAGTACTTC	CASSHGLPQETQYF
.	.	TRBV2	TRBJ2-7	TGTGCCAGCAGTCCCTTCCATCGGACACCTTACAATGAGCAGTACTTC	CASSPFHRTPYNEQYF
.	.	TRBV24-1	TRBJ1-5	TGTGCCACCGGGGGGGGCAATCAGCCCCAGCATTTT	CATGGGNQPQHF
.	TRBD1	TRBV3-1	TRBJ2-2	TGTGCCAGCAGCAAGGGACAGGGTTTGGCCGGGGAGCTGTTTTTT	CASSKGQGLAGELFF
many	TRBD1	TRBV29-1	TRBJ2-7	TGCAGCGTTGAAACCGGGACAGAAAGCTCCTACGAGCAGTACTTC	CSVETGTESSYEQYF
.	.	TRBV12-3/TRBV12-4	TRBJ2-3	TGTGCCAGCAGTTTAATCTGGAGCACAGATACGCAGTATTTT	CASSLIWSTDTQYF
.	.	TRBV20-1	TRBJ2-7	TGCAGTGCTCGTGACAGGTTTAGCTCCTACGAGCAGTACTTC	CSARDRFSSYEQYF
few	TRBD2	TRBV29-1	TRBJ2-1	TGCAGCGTTGATTTCCTAGCGGGAGGGCCGCGGGACGATGAGCAGTTCTTC	CSVDFLAGGPRDDEQFF
.	.	TRBV3-1	TRBJ2-7	TGTGCCAGCAGCCAAGATCTCAGGGGTACCTACGAGCAGTACTTC	CASSQDLRGTYEQYF
few	.	TRBV15	TRBJ2-5	TGTGCCACCTCGGGAGCAGGGCACGACCAAGAGACCCAGTACTTC	CATSGAGHDQETQYF
many	TRBD2	TRBV12-3/TRBV12-4	TRBJ2-5	TGTGCCAGCAGTCCTACGGGGGGGGAGGAGACCCAGTACTTC	CASSPTGGEETQYF
many	TRBD2	TRBV3-1	TRBJ2-1	TGTGCCAGCAGCCACAGACTAGCGGGGGGGAGCTCCTACAATGAGCAGTTCTTC	CASSHRLAGGSSYNEQFF
many	.	TRBV12-3/TRBV12-4	TRBJ2-2	TGTGCCAGCAGTTTTCGGGTCACCGGGGAGCTGTTTTTT	CASSFRVTGELFF
few	TRBD2	TRBV27	TRBJ2-1	TGTGCCAGCAGTTTATCCCGTAGCGGGAGAAATGAGCAGTTCTTC	CASSLSRSGRNEQFF
.	.	TRBV15	TRBJ2-1	TGTGCCACCAGCAGAGTCCCGGCGATTGAGCAGTTCTTC	CATSRVPAIEQFF
many	TRBD2	TRBV12-3/TRBV12-4	TRBJ2-7	TGTGCCAGCAGCAAAAACCTAGCGGGAGATATCTACGAGCAGTACTTC	CASSKNLAGDIYEQYF
.	.	TRBV27	TRBJ2-3	TGTGCCAGCAGTTCACGGAACCCCCCTAGCACAGATACGCAGTATTTT	CASSSRNPPSTDTQYF
.	.	TRBV19	TRBJ2-3	TGTGCCAGTAGTAGAGGGGTTATGGATACGCAGTATTTT	CASSRGVMDTQYF
.	TRBD1	TRBV11-2	TRBJ2-5	TGTGCCAGCAGCATCCCACAGGGGTTCTTCAAAGAGACCCAGTACTTC	CASSIPQGFFKETQYF
many	.	TRBV6-5	TRBJ1-2	TGTGCCAGCAGTTACGTGACATCAAATACGGGCTACACCTTC	CASSYVTSNTGYTF
.	TRBD2	TRBV2	TRBJ2-3	TGTGCCAGCACACAAGTGGGGGGGGATGCCTTGGGCACAGATACGCAGTATTTT	CASTQVGGDALGTDTQYF
few	TRBD1	TRBV6-2/TRBV6-3	TRBJ1-2	TGTGCCAGCAGCACGGACAGGGACTATGGCTACACCTTC	CASSTDRDYGYTF
.	.	TRBV2	TRBJ2-1	TGTGCCAGCAAACAGGGATACAATGAGCAGTTCTTC	CASKQGYNEQFF
many	TRBD1	TRBV12-3/TRBV12-4	TRBJ1-1	TGTGCCAGCAGTTTCTCAGGACAGGGTGGCACTGAAGCTTTCTTT	CASSFSGQGGTEAFF
.	.	TRBV12-3/TRBV12-4	TRBJ2-1	TGTGCCAGCACCTCGGAGTGGGACGCCTCCATCTACAATGAGCAGTTCTTC	CASTSEWDASIYNEQFF
few	TRBD2	TRBV29-1	TRBJ2-1	TGCAGCCTCTCAGGGCGGACTAGCGGGAGGGCTACGGAGAATGAGCAGTTCTTC	CSLSGRTSGRATENEQFF
.	TRBD1	TRBV11-2	TRBJ2-7	TGTGCCAGCAGCCACCCCGGGACAGGGGTCTACGAGCAGTACTTC	CASSHPGTGVYEQYF
few	TRBD2	TRBV7-6	TRBJ2-1	TGTGCCAGCAGCTTAAGGACGGGAGGCGATGAGCAGTTCTTC	CASSLRTGGDEQFF
.	TRBD2	TRBV4-1	TRBJ2-3	TGCGCCAGCAGCCAAGAGGTCCTAGCGGCGACAGATACGCAGTATTTT	CASSQEVLAATDTQYF
.	.	TRBV20-1	TRBJ2-1	TGCAGTGCTAGAGACGGAGGGTGGCCCTACAATGAGCAGTTCTTC	CSARDGGWPYNEQFF
.	.	TRBV13	TRBJ2-1	TGTGCCAGCAGCTTATTCCAGGAAAATTACAATGAGCAGTTCTTC	CASSLFQENYNEQFF
many	TRBD1	TRBV6-5	TRBJ2-3	TGTGCCAGCAGTTGGGGACAGGGTGGCACAGATACGCAGTATTTT	CASSWGQGGTDTQYF
few	TRBD1	TRBV19	TRBJ2-1	TGTGCCAGTAGTATAGTACAGGACAGGGGGGAGAATGAGCAGTTCTTC	CASSIVQDRGENEQFF
few	TRBD1	TRBV12-3/TRBV12-4	TRBJ1-5	TGTGCCAGCAGTACCGGGACAGATAATCAGCCCCAGCATTTT	CASSTGTDNQPQHF
many	.	TRBV2	TRBJ2-1	TGTGCCAGCAGTCCCTCTGAAGGGATTAATGAGCAGTTCTTC	CASSPSEGINEQFF